A selection of T cell receptor beta chains follows, all from one sample in a study of T cell responses to AZD1222 COVID-19 vaccine. Assay used: immunoSEQ multiplex PCR; TCRdb lists only in-frame clones, some missing. The sample contains 58,000 or so clones, 86% of which appear only once. The sequencing here drew on peripheral blood, taken 28 days after the second AZD1222 dose. These receptors came from an adult who received the AZD1222 COVID-19 vaccine. Both conserved end residues are part of each CDR3. D genes are given only for firm matches. Clone size is shown for a subset of rows, as once, few, many or a class of expanded clone.

once	TRBJ1-3	-	TRBV6-5	14	CASRPISSGNTIYF	TGTGCCAGTAGACCGATTAGCTCTGGAAACACCATATATTTT
once	TRBJ1-6	-	TRBV4-1	14	CASSPGLNNSPLHF	TGCGCCAGCAGCCCGGGGCTAAATAATTCACCCCTCCACTTT
-	TRBJ2-7	-	TRBV21-1	14	CASSISGFSYEQYF	TGTGCCAGCAGCATTAGCGGGTTCTCCTACGAGCAGTACTTC
-	TRBJ1-1	-	TRBV7-9	15	CASSLATGKNTEAFF	TGTGCCAGCAGCTTAGCCACAGGGAAGAACACTGAAGCTTTCTTT
-	TRBJ2-1	-	TRBV12-3/TRBV12-4	13	CASSLGREVEQFF	TGTGCCAGCAGTTTGGGCAGGGAGGTTGAGCAGTTCTTC
-	TRBJ1-4	-	TRBV6-5	15	CASSLFVGVNEKLFF	TGTGCCAGCAGTCTATTTGTAGGCGTAAATGAAAAACTGTTTTTT
-	TRBJ2-1	-	TRBV25-1	14	CASSRVMQYNEQFF	TGTGCCAGCAGCCGGGTGATGCAGTACAATGAGCAGTTCTTC
-	TRBJ1-2	-	TRBV6-5	14	CASSFSQGGYGYTF	TGTGCCAGCAGTTTTTCCCAGGGCGGCTATGGCTACACCTTC
-	TRBJ1-1	TRBD1	TRBV29-1	13	CSVVQGARTEAFF	TGCAGCGTTGTTCAGGGGGCGCGAACTGAAGCTTTCTTT
few	TRBJ1-2	TRBD1	TRBV2	12	CASAGQVNGYTF	TGTGCCAGCGCGGGACAGGTTAATGGCTACACCTTC
-	TRBJ2-7	TRBD1	TRBV5-6	14	CASSPGTGTYEQYF	TGTGCCAGCAGCCCCGGGACAGGGACCTATGAGCAGTACTTC
-	TRBJ1-5	-	TRBV3-1/TRBV3-2	14	CASSQAQHNQPQHF	TGTGCCAGCAGCCAAGCCCAGCACAATCAGCCCCAGCATTTT
-	TRBJ2-1	TRBD2	TRBV9	15	CASSVEAAGVNEQFF	TGTGCCAGCAGCGTAGAGGCAGCGGGGGTTAATGAGCAGTTCTTC
-	TRBJ2-2	-	TRBV27	12	CASSLNTGELFF	TGTGCCAGCAGTTTAAACACCGGGGAGCTGTTTTTT
-	TRBJ2-7	-	TRBV24-1	14	CATSDFDISYEQYF	TGTGCCACCAGTGATTTTGACATATCCTACGAGCAGTACTTC
-	TRBJ2-7	-	TRBV19	12	CASSSPGNEQYF	TGTGCCAGTAGTTCCCCTGGCAACGAGCAGTACTTC
-	TRBJ1-5	-	TRBV29-1	14	CSVEGTDSNQPQHF	TGCAGCGTTGAGGGGACTGATAGCAATCAGCCCCAGCATTTT
-	TRBJ2-7	TRBD2	TRBV9	16	CASSVAGTSGIYEQYF	TGTGCCAGCAGCGTAGCTGGGACTAGCGGGATTTACGAGCAGTACTTC
-	TRBJ2-2	-	TRBV19	10	CASYSGELFF	TGTGCCAGTTATTCCGGGGAGCTGTTTTTT
-	TRBJ2-7	-	TRBV23-1	15	CASSQSFKDSYEQYF	TGCGCCAGCAGTCAATCGTTCAAGGACAGCTACGAGCAGTACTTC
-	TRBJ2-2	-	TRBV7-2	11	CAITNTGELFF	TGTGCCATCACGAACACCGGGGAGCTGTTTTTT
few	TRBJ2-5	TRBD2	TRBV7-9	15	CASSRTSGGAETQYF	TGTGCCAGCAGCCGGACTAGCGGGGGGGCAGAGACCCAGTACTTC
-	TRBJ2-7	-	TRBV28	13	CASSSRGLYEQYF	TGTGCCAGCAGTTCCCGGGGGCTTTACGAGCAGTACTTC
-	TRBJ1-5	-	TRBV20-1	12	CSASREYQPQHF	TGCAGTGCTAGTAGGGAGTATCAGCCCCAGCATTTT
-	TRBJ2-2	-	TRBV28	14	CASSLGRDTGELFF	TGTGCCAGCAGTTTAGGCAGGGATACCGGGGAGCTGTTTTTT
-	TRBJ2-1	-	TRBV11-3	12	CASSLAVGGQFF	TGTGCCAGCAGCTTAGCGGTAGGTGGGCAGTTCTTC
-	TRBJ1-1	-	TRBV6-4	13	CASREQSNTEAFF	TGTGCCAGCCGGGAACAGTCAAACACTGAAGCTTTCTTT
-	TRBJ2-5	TRBD2	TRBV2	16	CASSGVAGGRGETQYF	TGTGCCAGCAGTGGGGTAGCGGGGGGCCGGGGAGAGACCCAGTACTTC
-	TRBJ1-1	-	TRBV7-9	12	CASSLDGAQAFF	TGTGCCAGCAGTTTGGACGGGGCCCAAGCTTTCTTT
-	TRBJ1-1	-	TRBV27	17	CASSQGPTEPLNTEAFF	TGTGCCAGCAGTCAAGGTCCGACAGAACCACTGAACACTGAAGCTTTCTTT
-	TRBJ1-1	-	TRBV30	13	CAWKSEGRPEAFF	TGTGCCTGGAAATCAGAGGGAAGGCCTGAAGCTTTCTTT
-	TRBJ1-1	TRBD1	TRBV28	16	CASSLPPGTGNPEAFF	TGTGCCAGCAGTTTACCCCCCGGGACAGGGAACCCTGAAGCTTTCTTT
-	TRBJ1-4	TRBD1	TRBV7-9	16	CASSLALTGEVEKLFF	TGTGCCAGCAGCTTAGCTCTGACAGGGGAGGTTGAAAAACTGTTTTTT
-	TRBJ1-6	-	TRBV11-2	14	CASSPGYNNSPLHF	TGTGCCAGCAGTCCGGGATACAACAATTCACCCCTCCACTTT
-	TRBJ1-2	TRBD1	TRBV18	13	CASSPVPGTGTTF	TGTGCCAGCTCACCCGTTCCCGGGACAGGGACTACCTTC
-	TRBJ2-1	TRBD2	TRBV10-3	13	CAAGLAGINEQFF	TGTGCCGCCGGACTAGCGGGGATTAATGAGCAGTTCTTC